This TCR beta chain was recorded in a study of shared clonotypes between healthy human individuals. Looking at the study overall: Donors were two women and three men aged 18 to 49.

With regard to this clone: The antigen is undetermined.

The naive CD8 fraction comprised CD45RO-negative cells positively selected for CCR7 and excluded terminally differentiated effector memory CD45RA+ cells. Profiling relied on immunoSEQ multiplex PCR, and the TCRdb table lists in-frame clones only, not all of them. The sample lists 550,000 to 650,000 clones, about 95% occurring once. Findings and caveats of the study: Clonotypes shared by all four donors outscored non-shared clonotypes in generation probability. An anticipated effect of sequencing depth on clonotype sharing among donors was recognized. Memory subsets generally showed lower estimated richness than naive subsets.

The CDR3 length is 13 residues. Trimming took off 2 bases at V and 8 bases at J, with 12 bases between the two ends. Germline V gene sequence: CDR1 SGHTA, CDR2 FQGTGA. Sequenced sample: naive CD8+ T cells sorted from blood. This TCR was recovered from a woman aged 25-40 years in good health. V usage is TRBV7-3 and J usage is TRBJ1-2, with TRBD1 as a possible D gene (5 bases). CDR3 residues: CASSLFAGYGYTF. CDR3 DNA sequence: TGTGCCAGCAGCTTATTCGCAGGGTACGGCTACACCTTC.